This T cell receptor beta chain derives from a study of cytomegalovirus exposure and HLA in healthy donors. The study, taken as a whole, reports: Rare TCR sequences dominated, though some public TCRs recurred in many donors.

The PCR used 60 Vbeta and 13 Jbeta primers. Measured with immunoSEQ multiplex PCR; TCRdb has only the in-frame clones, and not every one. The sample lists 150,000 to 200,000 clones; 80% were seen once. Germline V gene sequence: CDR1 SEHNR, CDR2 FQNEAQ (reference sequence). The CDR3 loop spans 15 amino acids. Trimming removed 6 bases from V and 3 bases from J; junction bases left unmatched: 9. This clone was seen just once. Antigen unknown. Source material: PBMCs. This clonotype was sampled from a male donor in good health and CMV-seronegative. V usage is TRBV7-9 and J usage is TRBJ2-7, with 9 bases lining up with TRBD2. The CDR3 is CASSSVAGVNYEQYF. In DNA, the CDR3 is TGTGCCAGCAGTTCAGTAGCGGGGGTGAACTACGAGCAGTACTTC.